This T cell receptor beta chain was found in a study of blood T cell repertoires in COVID-19. Study at large: Italy, Spain and the United States were the sources of the convalescent and acute COVID-19 samples. T cells, B-cell-depleted T cells, or PBMCs supplied cDNA or gDNA.

In the original processing: Estimation of nucleated cell counts was performed using reference gene primer amplification. Using immunoSEQ multiplex PCR, the repertoire was profiled, and TCRdb retains in-frame clones only, with some absent. The DNA gave D and trimming, while V, J and clone size come from that table. The sample holds 260,000 or so clones, around 86% seen once. The sequence derives from a man younger than 30 who had recovered from COVID-19. The sample taken for sequencing was PBMCs or T cells enriched from blood (not recorded which).

The CDR3 sequence is CASSHQLAGPHGEQFF. The CDR3 DNA is TGTGCCAGCAGCCACCAACTAGCGGGGCCCCACGGTGAGCAGTTCTTC. The chain links TRBV3-1 (or the pseudogene TRBV3-2) to TRBJ2-1; 10 nucleotides match TRBD2. CDR1 LGHDT and CDR2 YNNKEL come from the germline V gene (reference sequence). The CDR3 length is 16 residues. V shed 3 bases, J shed 9 bases, and the junction held 11 bases outside the gene matches.